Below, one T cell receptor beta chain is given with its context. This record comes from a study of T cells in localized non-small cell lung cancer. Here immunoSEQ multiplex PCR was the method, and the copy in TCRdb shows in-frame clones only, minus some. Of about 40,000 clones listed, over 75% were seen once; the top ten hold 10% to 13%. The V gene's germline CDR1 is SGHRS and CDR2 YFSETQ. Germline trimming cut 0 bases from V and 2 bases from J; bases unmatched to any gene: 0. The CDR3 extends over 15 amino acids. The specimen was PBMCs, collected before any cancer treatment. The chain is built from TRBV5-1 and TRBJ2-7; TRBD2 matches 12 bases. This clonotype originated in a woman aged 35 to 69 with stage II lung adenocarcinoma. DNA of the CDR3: TGCGCCAGCAGCTTGGGGACTAGCGGGACCTACGAGCAGTACTTC. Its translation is CASSLGTSGTYEQYF.